This record covers a single T cell receptor (beta chain). Its antigen is still unknown. These data come from a study of persistence of HIV-infected CD4 T cells. Study-wide points: Compared with CD3/CD28-stimulated cells, CMV- and Gag-responding cells showed lower TCRbeta richness.

V gave up 4 bases and J gave up 4 bases, with 7 bases separating them. In germline, CDR1 is MGHDK, CDR2 SYGVNS. The CDR3 consists of 12 residues. This nonspecific control used anti-CD3/anti-CD28 bead stimulation of CD4+ T cells. Responding CD4+ T cells were sorted by upregulation of both CD40 ligand and CD69. This was the immunoSEQ version 4 assay in survey mode. Template was genomic DNA at approximately 10 ng/uL, with up to 1 ug used per sample. The method was immunoSEQ multiplex PCR; TCRdb's version includes in-frame clones alone and lacks a portion of them. The sample has about 46,000 clones; 85% to 90% are singletons.

This TCR was recovered from an adult woman with HIV who was CMV-seropositive. This chain connects TRBV25-1 to TRBJ1-1; D remains unclear. Sequencing used CD4+ T cells sorted from PBMCs after approximately 20-hour stimulation, obtained from a patient who received antiretroviral therapy. CDR3 nucleotides: TGTGCCAGCAGTGTGGTCGGCACTGAAGCTTTCTTT. Protein sequence: CASSVVGTEAFF.